Listed here are 6 T cell receptor beta chains from one sample, sequenced in a study of OX40 agonist ivuxolimab in advanced cancers. The protocol was immunoSEQ multiplex PCR, while the TCRdb copy is restricted to in-frame clones and leaves out a portion. The sample has tens of thousands of clones; 80% to 90% are singletons. Source: CD4+ or CD8+ T cells sorted from blood, taken in a trial of the OX40 agonist ivuxolimab. Source of these receptors: an adult with an advanced solid tumor such as melanoma, head and neck, liver or kidney cancer.

Only a few counts were recorded for this clone. The chain uses TRBV18 and TRBJ2-7, with 10 nucleotides matching TRBD2. In germline, CDR1 is KGHSH, CDR2 LQKENI. CDR3 size: 14 residues. The V segment lost 6 bases and the J segment 3 bases; nucleotides outside the gene matches: 5. CDR3 bases: TGTGCCAGCTCTCCTAGCGGGGGAGGCTACGAGCAGTACTTC. Its protein product is CASSPSGGGYEQYF.

V usage is TRBV28 and J usage is TRBJ1-2, with D possibly TRBD1 on 5 matching bases. Looked up from germline, CDR1 is MDHEN and CDR2 is SYDVKM. V was cut by 7 bases and J by 8 bases, with 17 bases left in between. This CDR3 comprises 13 residues. DNA of the CDR3: TGTGCCAGCAAAATCGGGGGGTACCGCGGCTACACCTTC. Amino acid sequence: CASKIGGYRGYTF.

The chain recombines TRBV7-2 with TRBJ1-5, with no clear D. Trimming took 3 bases from V and 3 from J, leaving 3 bases between them. Germline V lookup: CDR1 SGHTA, CDR2 FQGNSA. The length of the CDR3 is 12 residues. CDR3 protein: CASSFNNQPQHF. In nucleotides, the CDR3 is TGTGCCAGCAGCTTTAACAATCAGCCCCAGCATTTT. Full variable domain (outside the CDR3, taken from reference TRBV7-2 and TRBJ1-5): GAGVSQSPSNKVTEKGKDVELRCDPISGHTALYWYRQSLGQGLEFLIYFQGNSAPDKSGLPSDRFSAERTGGSVSTLTIQRTQQEDSAVYLCASSFNNQPQHFGDGTRLSIL.

V and J are TRBV2 and TRBJ1-1; D is perhaps TRBD1 (6 bases). Germline CDR1 SNHLY, CDR2 FYNNEI. This CDR3 is built from 15 residues. Trimming removed 6 bases from V and 0 bases from J, with 14 bases in between. CDR3 region: CASRFRGALNTEAFF. The CDR3 nucleotides read TGTGCCAGCAGGTTCCGGGGGGCTTTGAACACTGAAGCTTTCTTT.

The V call is TRBV28, the J call TRBJ2-7; 7 bases map to TRBD2. J was trimmed by 2 bases and V by 2 bases; bases with no gene match: 6. The CDR3 is 15 amino acids. The germline V gene has CDR1 MDHEN and CDR2 SYDVKM. CDR3 sequence: CASSLKGREPYEQYF. The CDR3 DNA is TGTGCCAGCAGTTTAAAAGGGCGGGAGCCCTACGAGCAGTACTTC.

This chain links TRBV6-6 with TRBJ2-6, with a tentative D call TRBD1 (6 bases). V was clipped by 6 bases and J by 0 bases, with 12 bases between them. The CDR3 length is 16 residues. Germline assignment: CDR1 MNHNY and CDR2 SVGAGI (reference sequence). CDR3: CASSPGQISGANVLTF. CDR3 bases: TGTGCCAGCAGCCCGGGACAAATCTCTGGGGCCAACGTCCTGACTTTC.